Listed below are T cell receptor beta chains from one sample, sequenced in a study of tumor-infiltrating lymphocytes in primary liver carcinoma. MiXCR, applied by TCRdb to the multiplex PCR reads, yields one record per CDR3 protein. The sample has about 320,000 distinct CDR3 sequences, 65% seen once; the top ten hold about 8.4%. The sample consisted of peripheral blood. These receptors were collected from a man aged 35-49 years with primary liver carcinoma and hepatitis B virus infection. Both conserved end residues are part of each CDR3. D genes are given only for firm matches. A row's size may be missing; if present it is once, few, many or a size class.

j_call,clone_size,v_call,d_call,cdr3_nt,cdr3_aa
TRBJ2-3,-,TRBV6-5,-,TGTGCCATTAGTCCACGACAGTGGGGCACAGATACGCAGTATTTT,CAISPRQWGTDTQYF
TRBJ2-5,-,TRBV11-2,-,TGTGCCAGCAGCTTAGGGTACTGGGAAGAGACCCAGTACTTT,CASSLGYWEETQYF
TRBJ1-2,-,TRBV10-3,-,TGTGCCATTCTTTCCGGGATAGGGGAAGTTGATGGCTACACCTTC,CAILSGIGEVDGYTF
TRBJ2-3,-,TRBV6-5,TRBD2,TGTGCCAGCAGTATCTTGACTAGCGGGAGAAGAGATACGCAGTATTTT,CASSILTSGRRDTQYF
TRBJ1-5,many,TRBV4-3,-,TGCGCCAGCAGCCCCGGGACGGTCTATAGCAATCAGCCCCAGCATTTT,CASSPGTVYSNQPQHF
TRBJ1-6,many,TRBV12-3/TRBV12-4,TRBD1,TGTGCCAGCAGTTCGACAGGGGAATCACCCCTCCACTTT,CASSSTGESPLHF
TRBJ2-5,-,TRBV6-5,-,TGTGCCAGCAGTACTCTGACAGGCAGTGGGGAGACCCAGTACTTC,CASSTLTGSGETQYF
TRBJ1-1,-,TRBV5-1,-,TGCGCCAGCAGCTTTGACAATGAGGAGAGGAACACTGAAGCTTTCTTT,CASSFDNEERNTEAFF
TRBJ2-3,many,TRBV4-2,TRBD2,TGTGCCAGCAGCTACGCGACTAGCCGAAGCACAGATACGCAGTATTTT,CASSYATSRSTDTQYF
TRBJ2-7,-,TRBV6-5,TRBD1,TGTGCCAGCAGTTACAAGGGGGCGGCCTACGAGCGGTACTTC,CASSYKGAAYERYF
TRBJ1-2,-,TRBV7-9,-,TGTGCCAGCAGCCTTGACAGCCCGGATGGCTACACCTTC,CASSLDSPDGYTF
TRBJ2-7,-,TRBV11-2,TRBD2,TGTGCCAGCAGCTATGCTGTAGCGGGAGCCTCCTATGAGCAGTACTTC,CASSYAVAGASYEQYF
TRBJ2-5,-,TRBV7-9,TRBD2,TGTGCCAGCAGCTTAGGACTAGCGTCCCAAGAGACCCAGTACTTC,CASSLGLASQETQYF
TRBJ2-5,few,TRBV6-1,TRBD2,TGTGCCAGCAAGTTGGGACTAGCGGGAGGGATTGAGACCCAGTACTTC,CASKLGLAGGIETQYF
TRBJ2-7,once,TRBV6-6,-,TGTGTCAGCAGCCCTGACAGGTTTTCCTACGAGCAGTACTTC,CVSSPDRFSYEQYF
TRBJ2-7,once,TRBV6-1,-,TGTGCCAGCAGCCGACTCACCTCCTGCGAGCAGTACTTC,CASSRLTSCEQYF
TRBJ2-1,many,TRBV6-2/TRBV6-3,TRBD2,TGTGCCAGCAGTTACATCGGGGGGAATGAGCAGTTCTTC,CASSYIGGNEQFF
TRBJ1-3,many,TRBV6-5,-,TGTGCCAGCACCGAATCCTCTGGAAACACCATATATTTT,CASTESSGNTIYF
TRBJ2-1,few,TRBV30,TRBD2,TGTGCCTGGACCCCCGGACTAGCGGGAGTGGATGAGCAGTTCTTC,CAWTPGLAGVDEQFF
TRBJ2-7,-,TRBV12-3/TRBV12-4,-,TGTGCCAGCAGTTCGAGACTGGCGTTAAGGGACGAGCAGTACTTC,CASSSRLALRDEQYF
TRBJ2-5,-,TRBV20-1,-,TGCAGTGCCGTCTCGATTGAAGAGACCCAGTACTTC,CSAVSIEETQYF